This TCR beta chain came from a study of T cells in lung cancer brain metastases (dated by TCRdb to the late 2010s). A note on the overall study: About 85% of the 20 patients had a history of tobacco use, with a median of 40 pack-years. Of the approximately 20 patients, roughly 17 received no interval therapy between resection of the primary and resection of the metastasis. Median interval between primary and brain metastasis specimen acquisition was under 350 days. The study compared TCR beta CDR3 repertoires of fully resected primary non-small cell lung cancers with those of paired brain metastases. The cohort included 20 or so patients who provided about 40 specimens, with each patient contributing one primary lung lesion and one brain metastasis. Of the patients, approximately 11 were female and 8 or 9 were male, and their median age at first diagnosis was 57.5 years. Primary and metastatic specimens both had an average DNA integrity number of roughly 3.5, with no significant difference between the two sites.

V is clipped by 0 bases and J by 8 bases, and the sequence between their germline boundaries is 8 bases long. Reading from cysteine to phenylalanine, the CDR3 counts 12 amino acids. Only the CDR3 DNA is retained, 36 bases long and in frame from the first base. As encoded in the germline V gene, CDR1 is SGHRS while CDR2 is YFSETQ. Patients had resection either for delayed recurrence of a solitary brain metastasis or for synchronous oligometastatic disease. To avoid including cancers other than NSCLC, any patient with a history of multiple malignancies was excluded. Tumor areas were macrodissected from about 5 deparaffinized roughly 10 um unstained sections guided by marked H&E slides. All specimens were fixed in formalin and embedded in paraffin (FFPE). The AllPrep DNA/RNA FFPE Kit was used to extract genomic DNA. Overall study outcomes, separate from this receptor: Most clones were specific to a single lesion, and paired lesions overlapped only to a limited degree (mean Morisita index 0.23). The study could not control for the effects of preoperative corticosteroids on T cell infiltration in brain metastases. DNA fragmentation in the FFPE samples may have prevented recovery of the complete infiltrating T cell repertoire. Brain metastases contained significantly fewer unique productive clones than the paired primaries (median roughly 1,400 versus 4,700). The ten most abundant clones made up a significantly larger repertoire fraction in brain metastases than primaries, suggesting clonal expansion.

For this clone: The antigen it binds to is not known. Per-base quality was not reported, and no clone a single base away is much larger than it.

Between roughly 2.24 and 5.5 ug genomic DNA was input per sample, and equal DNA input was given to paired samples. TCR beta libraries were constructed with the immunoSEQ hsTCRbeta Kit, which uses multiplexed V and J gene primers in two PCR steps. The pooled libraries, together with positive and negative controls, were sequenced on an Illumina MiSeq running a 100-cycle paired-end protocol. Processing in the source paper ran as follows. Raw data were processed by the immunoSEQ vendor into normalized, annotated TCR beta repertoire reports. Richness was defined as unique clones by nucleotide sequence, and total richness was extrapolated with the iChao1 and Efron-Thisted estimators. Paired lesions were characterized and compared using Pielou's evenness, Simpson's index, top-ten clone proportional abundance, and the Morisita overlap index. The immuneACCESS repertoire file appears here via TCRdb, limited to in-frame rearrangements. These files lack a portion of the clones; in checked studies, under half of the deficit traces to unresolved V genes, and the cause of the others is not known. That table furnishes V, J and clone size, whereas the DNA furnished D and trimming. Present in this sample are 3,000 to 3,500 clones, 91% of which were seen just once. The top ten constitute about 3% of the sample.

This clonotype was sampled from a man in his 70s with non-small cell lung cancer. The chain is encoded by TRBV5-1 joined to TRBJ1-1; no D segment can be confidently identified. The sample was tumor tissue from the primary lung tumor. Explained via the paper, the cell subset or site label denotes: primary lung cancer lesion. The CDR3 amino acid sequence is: CASSLGQREAFF. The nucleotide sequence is TGCGCCAGCAGCTTGGGTCAGAGAGAAGCTTTCTTT.